What follows are 20 T cell receptor beta chains derived from one specimen sequenced in a study of cytomegalovirus exposure and HLA in healthy donors listed by TCRdb under 2017. Libraries were constructed by the immunoSEQ multiplex PCR assay. For the multiplex PCR, a mixture combining 60 forward primers for TCR Vbeta segments and 13 reverse primers for TCR Jbeta segments was used. As stored in TCRdb, this immuneACCESS dataset retains in-frame rearrangements with V and J assigned. A fraction of the clones does not appear; measured against another copy, unresolved V genes explain less than half of the discrepancy, and the remainder lacks a known reason. The sample profile shows over 90,000 clones; around 65% of them were found once. The top ten clonotypes cover about 3.5% of the sample. The sample consisted of PBMCs. These receptors were collected from a woman between 45 and 60 years old in good health and CMV-seronegative.

The V call is TRBV7-2, the J call TRBJ2-5; D possibly corresponds to TRBD1 (6 bases). Germline V gene data show CDR1 as SGHTA and CDR2 as FQGNSA. Deletions cut 5 bases from V and 5 bases from J, with 15 bases between. The CDR3 has 14 amino acids. The CDR3 DNA follows: TGTGCCAGCAGCACGAGAGGGGGTTCGGAGACCCAGTACTTC. Protein product: CASSTRGGSETQYF.

V usage is TRBV28 and J usage is TRBJ2-7; 7 nucleotides match TRBD1. CDR1 and CDR2 from the germline V gene are MDHEN and SYDVKM. V lost 6 bases and J lost 2; bases outside the gene matches: 7. The CDR3 is made up of 14 amino acids. CDR3 loop: CASRKRQGPYEQYF. The CDR3 coding sequence is TGTGCCAGCAGAAAAAGACAGGGTCCCTACGAGCAGTACTTC.

The rearrangement uses TRBV14 and TRBJ2-1; 7 nucleotides line up with TRBD1. CDR3 size: 15 residues. V lost 8 bases and J lost 7; bases outside the gene matches: 14. Germline CDR1 reads SGHDN; CDR2 reads FVKESK. The CDR3 DNA sequence: TGTGCCAGCGACCCCCGGGACAGATTATGGAATGAGCAGTTCTTC. As protein: CASDPRDRLWNEQFF. Filled out from reference TRBV14 and TRBJ2-1, the complete variable domain reads EAGVTQFPSHSVIEKGQTVTLRCDPISGHDNLYWYRRVMGKEIKFLLHFVKESKQDESGMPNNRFLAERTGGTYSTLKVQPAELEDSGVYFCASDPRDRLWNEQFFGPGTRLTVL.

The rearrangement links TRBV19 to TRBJ1-1, with TRBD1 matching over 9 bases. J was trimmed by 0 bases and V by 9 bases; bases with no gene match: 8. CDR3 size: 15 residues. Looked up from germline, CDR1 is LNHDA and CDR2 is SQIVND (reference sequence). CDR3 coding DNA: TGTGCCAGCAAGGACAGGGGCGCTATGAACACTGAAGCTTTCTTT. It translates to CASKDRGAMNTEAFF. Using reference TRBV19 and TRBJ1-1 for the parts outside the CDR3, the full variable domain is DGGITQSPKYLFRKEGQNVTLSCEQNLNHDAMYWYRQDPGQGLRLIYYSQIVNDFQKGDIAEGYSVSREKKESFPLTVTSAQKNPTAFYLCASKDRGAMNTEAFFGQGTRLTVV.

This clone was recorded once. The gene calls are TRBV30 and TRBJ2-5, with 7 bases lining up with TRBD2. This CDR3 is 13 amino acids long. The junction had 9 bases not matched to a gene; V was cut back by 2 bases and J by 9 bases. Germline CDR1 and CDR2: GTSNPN and SVGIG (reference sequence). The CDR3 DNA sequence: TGTGCCTGGAGTTTGGGGGGGAAGAGGGCCCAGTACTTC. It translates to CAWSLGGKRAQYF.

The J gene is TRBJ2-3, the V gene TRBV6-6, with 10 bases aligning to TRBD1. J lost 4 bases, V lost 6 bases, and 4 bases had no gene match. Germline V gives CDR1 MNHNY, CDR2 SVGAGI (reference sequence). The CDR3 extends over 14 amino acids. CDR3 coding DNA: TGTGCCAGCAGCCTGGGGACAGGGGCAGATACGCAGTATTTT. It encodes CASSLGTGADTQYF.

V and J are TRBV10-3 and TRBJ2-3; D unclear. Trimming shortened V by 5 bases and J by 4 bases, and 10 bases separated the two germline ends. The CDR3 runs 13 residues. From germline, CDR1 is ENHRY and CDR2 SYGVKD. CDR3 DNA sequence: TGTGCCATCAGTCCAGATTCCGCAGATACGCAGTATTTT. This encodes CAISPDSADTQYF.

V and J are TRBV4-1 and TRBJ2-7, with a tentative D call TRBD1 (6 bases). The CDR3 runs 15 residues. The germline CDR1 and CDR2 sequences are MGHRA and YSYEKL. V dropped 4 bases and J dropped 4 bases, with 17 bases sitting between them. CDR3 sequence reads: CASSPEAGDGYEQYF. As DNA, the CDR3 is TGCGCCAGCAGCCCAGAGGCAGGGGACGGGTACGAGCAGTACTTC.

The CDR3 DNA reads TGTGCCAGCAAGACTCAACTAAATGCTAACTATGGCTACACCTTC. Protein sequence: CASKTQLNANYGYTF. The genes are TRBV2 and TRBJ1-2; no firm D call. Per germline, CDR1 SNHLY and CDR2 FYNNEI. The CDR3 runs 15 residues. V was shortened by 7 bases and J by 0 bases, with 15 bases between the two germline ends. Supplemented by reference TRBV2 and TRBJ1-2, the full variable domain reads EPEVTQTPSHQVTQMGQEVILRCVPISNHLYFYWYRQILGQKVEFLVSFYNNEISEKSEIFDDQFSVERPDGSNFTLKIRSTKLEDSAMYFCASKTQLNANYGYTFGSGTRLTVV.

This clone has only one observation. The gene calls are TRBV7-9 and TRBJ1-6; 8 bases align to TRBD1. The J segment lost 8 bases and the V segment lost 1 base, leaving 4 bases of the junction unmatched. Germline CDR1 reads SEHNR; CDR2 reads FQNEAQ (reference sequence). The CDR3 covers 15 residues. The CDR3 DNA follows: TGTGCCAGCAGCTTAGGGGGACAGGCTTATTCACCCCTCCACTTT. It codes for CASSLGGQAYSPLHF.

V is TRBV5-5 and J is TRBJ2-3; D is perhaps TRBD1 (5 bases). CDR3 length: 15 residues. V dropped 2 bases and J dropped 0 bases, with 10 bases sitting between them. Germline V gene lookup returns CDR1 SGHKS and CDR2 YYEKEE (reference sequence). As DNA, the CDR3 is TGTGCCAGCAGCTTCAGGGTTCCTAGCACAGATACGCAGTATTTT. It is translated as CASSFRVPSTDTQYF.

This clone was found a few times. The genes are TRBV4-3 and TRBJ2-4, with TRBD2 matching 10 bases. From germline, CDR1 is LGHNA and CDR2 YSLEER. The CDR3 extends over 18 amino acids. V trimming: 0 bases; J trimming: 6 bases; junction bases outside the gene matches: 11. In DNA, the CDR3 is TGCGCCAGCAGCCAAGATCTTTCTAGCGGGAGAGGCAGAAACATTCAGTACTTC. This translates into CASSQDLSSGRGRNIQYF.

The rearrangement links TRBV29-1 to TRBJ1-2, with 8 bases matching TRBD1. The CDR3 is made up of 13 amino acids. J was trimmed by 3 bases and V by 4 bases; bases with no gene match: 4. Germline V CDR1 and CDR2: SQVTM, ANQGSEA. The CDR3, as DNA: TGCAGCGTTGTGGACAGGGAAGACTATGGCTACACCTTC. This sequence encodes CSVVDREDYGYTF.

The chain joins TRBV28 to TRBJ1-5, with 9 positions matching TRBD1. The germline V gene encodes CDR1 MDHEN and CDR2 SYDVKM. V was clipped by 6 bases and J by 0 bases; unmatched bases: 12. This CDR3 contains 18 residues. The CDR3 loop is CASSHGQGIPNSNQPQHF. The CDR3 DNA follows: TGTGCCAGCAGCCACGGACAGGGGATTCCGAATAGCAATCAGCCCCAGCATTTT.

This clone was seen only a few times. The V call is TRBV15, the J call TRBJ2-4; 9 bases match TRBD1. This CDR3 has 18 amino acids. Per the germline V gene, CDR1 is LNHNV and CDR2 is YYDKDF (reference sequence). J lost 5 bases, V lost 1 base, and 12 bases had no gene match. The CDR3 DNA is TGTGCCACCAGCAGAGTGACAGGGGGTACCAGTAGGGAAAACATTCAGTACTTC. It codes for CATSRVTGGTSRENIQYF.

This sequence joins TRBV6-1 and TRBJ1-4; D is uncertain. The length of the CDR3 is 17 residues. V lost 4 bases and J lost 5, with 20 bases in between. Germline CDR1 and CDR2: MNHNS and SASEGT. DNA of the CDR3: TGTGCCAGCAGTGCCGGGATAGTCAGAGGTGGGAATGAAAAACTGTTTTTT. This gives the protein CASSAGIVRGGNEKLFF.

Worth noting for this clone: The same CDR3 also results from other DNA sequences found in this sample. The chain joins TRBV21-1 to TRBJ2-1; the table gives TRBD1 as D, unverified against the DNA. TRBV21-1 is assigned pseudogene status. CDR3 length equals 15 residues. The DNA for the CDR3 is TGTGCCAGCAGCAAACGCAGGGGCTTAGTTAATGAGCAGTTCTTC. Residues: CASSKRRGLVNEQFF.

This clone is a singleton in its sample. The V call is TRBV27, the J call TRBJ2-7; 9 nucleotides align to TRBD1. The CDR3 is made up of 14 amino acids. Trimming took 5 bases from V and 3 from J; bases not matched to a gene: 5. From germline, CDR1 is MNHEY and CDR2 SMNVEV (reference sequence). The CDR3 DNA reads as TGTGCCAGCAGTCCCGGGACAGGGCTCTACGAGCAGTACTTC. This gives the protein CASSPGTGLYEQYF.

V usage is TRBV5-1 and J usage is TRBJ2-7; D not resolved. The V end was cut by 1 base, the J end by 5 bases, with 13 bases between. The CDR3 extends over 14 amino acids. In germline, CDR1 is SGHRS, CDR2 YFSETQ. The CDR3 reads CASSLSVGLDEQYF. The CDR3 region has the DNA TGCGCCAGCAGCTTGAGCGTGGGTCTTGACGAGCAGTACTTC.

This clone was counted a single time. The genes are TRBV11-3 and TRBJ1-3, with D possibly TRBD1 on 6 matching bases. The germline V and J ends were trimmed by 7 bases and 2 bases, with 9 bases remaining between them. Germline V lookup: CDR1 SGHNT, CDR2 YENEEA. This CDR3 is 13 amino acids long. Here the CDR3 reads CASTTGTGNTIYF. In nucleotides, the CDR3 is TGTGCCAGCACAACAGGGACTGGAAACACCATATATTTT.